The 29 T cell receptor beta chains in this list originate from one sample, sequenced in a study of blood T cell repertoires in COVID-19. Generated by immunoSEQ multiplex PCR, the TCRdb table keeps only in-frame clones and is missing some. The sample has roughly 250,000 clones; about 88% are singletons. The sample consisted of peripheral blood. These receptors came from a woman aged 40-49 years who had recovered from COVID-19.

V is TRBV9 and J is TRBJ2-2; D remains unclear. The CDR3 length is 14 residues. The V gene's germline CDR1 is SGDLS and CDR2 YYNGEE. Trimming left V 0 bases short and J 6 bases short, with 9 bases between. The CDR3 region has the DNA TGTGCCAGCAGCGTAGACGGGTTTGCCGGGGAGCTGTTTTTT. Translation: CASSVDGFAGELFF. The full variable domain, rest sourced from reference TRBV9 and TRBJ2-2, is DSGVTQTPKHLITATGQRVTLRCSPRSGDLSVYWYQQSLDQGLQFLIQYYNGEERAKGNILERFSAQQFPDLHSELNLSSLELGDSALYFCASSVDGFAGELFFGEGSRLTVL.

The chain has TRBV24-1 and TRBJ2-2, with D possibly TRBD1 on 5 matching bases. The CDR3 is made up of 17 amino acids. Trimming took 0 bases from V and 4 from J, leaving 14 bases between them. CDR1 is KGHDR, CDR2 SFDVKD, per germline. CDR3 DNA sequence: TGTGCCACCAGTGATTTGGGCACAGGAAAAGGCACCGGGGAGCTGTTTTTT. Translating gives CATSDLGTGKGTGELFF.

The CDR3 DNA reads TGTGCCAGCAGCTCTACGGGACAGGGATACTCACCCCTCCACTTT. Its protein is CASSSTGQGYSPLHF. The rearrangement joins TRBV2 to TRBJ1-6; 9 bases align to TRBD1. Germline V gene sequence: CDR1 SNHLY, CDR2 FYNNEI. J lost 10 bases, V lost 6 bases, and 10 bases had no gene match. The CDR3 length is 15 residues.

The genes are TRBV6-5 and TRBJ2-1, with 9 bases lining up with TRBD1. CDR3 length equals 13 residues. J gave up 9 bases and V 6 bases, and 6 bases lay outside the gene matches. The germline gives CDR1 MNHEY, CDR2 SVGAGI. CDR3 nucleotide sequence: TGTGCCAGCAGCAGAGACAGGGGGACTGAGCAGTTCTTC. As protein: CASSRDRGTEQFF.

This chain uses TRBV2 with TRBJ1-2, with D possibly TRBD1 on 6 matching bases. The CDR3 runs 13 residues. V lost 5 bases to trimming and J lost 2 bases, with 9 bases between them. CDR1 is SNHLY and CDR2 is FYNNEI in the germline V gene. In nucleotides, the CDR3 is TGTGCCAGCAGTCCCGGACAGAACTATGGCTACACCTTC. Its protein product is CASSPGQNYGYTF.

This clone was counted only a few times. This chain uses TRBV21-1 with TRBJ1-5; TRBD1, the table's D call, lacks a check against the DNA. TRBV21-1 is described as a pseudogene. The CDR3 sequence is 20 residues long. The CDR3: CASSKETKVLGPGLNQPQHF. The CDR3 nucleotides read TGTGCCAGCAGCAAAGAGACAAAGGTTCTGGGCCCAGGGCTCAATCAGCCCCAGCATTTT.

This clone was detected only once. The chain employs TRBV5-1 and TRBJ1-5; a weak D match, TRBD1 (5 bases). This CDR3 contains 14 residues. Germline CDR1 and CDR2: SGHRS and YFSETQ. V shed 2 bases and J shed 2 bases, with 8 bases lying between them. CDR3 nucleotide sequence: TGCGCCAGCAGCTTTGACAGCCGCAATCAGCCCCAGCATTTT. Its translation is CASSFDSRNQPQHF.

A remark on this clone: A junction boundary mismatches the germline segment, possibly from a read error. The genes are TRBV7-7 and TRBJ2-5; a weak D match, TRBD2 (5 bases). This CDR3 contains 13 residues. Germline V gene lookup returns CDR1 SSHAT and CDR2 FNYEAQ (reference sequence). This CDR3 reads CASSPDYQETQYF. CDR3 DNA sequence: TGTGCTAGCAGCCCGGACTACCAAGAGACCCAGTACTTC. Supplemented by reference TRBV7-7 and TRBJ2-5, the full variable domain reads GAGVSQSPRYKVTKRGQDVTLRCDPISSHATLYWYQQALGQGPEFLTYFNYEAQPDKSGLPSDRFSAERPEGSISTLTIQRTEQRDSAMYRCASSPDYQETQYFGPGTRLLVL.

The chain has TRBV2 and TRBJ1-6; 9 nucleotides align to TRBD1. Germline CDR1 and CDR2: SNHLY and FYNNEI. J lost 9 bases, V lost 7 bases, and 13 bases had no gene match. The length of the CDR3 is 16 residues. The CDR3 protein is CASKIDGDRDVSPLHF. CDR3 DNA: TGTGCCAGCAAAATCGACGGGGACAGGGATGTTTCACCCCTCCACTTT. Combining the CDR3 with reference TRBV2 and TRBJ1-6 gives the whole variable domain EPEVTQTPSHQVTQMGQEVILRCVPISNHLYFYWYRQILGQKVEFLVSFYNNEISEKSEIFDDQFSVERPDGSNFTLKIRSTKLEDSAMYFCASKIDGDRDVSPLHFGNGTRLTVT.

V and J are TRBV9 and TRBJ2-3, with 10 bases identical to TRBD1. This CDR3 has 15 residues. In germline, CDR1 is SGDLS, CDR2 YYNGEE. Losses at the gene ends were 2 bases for V and 6 bases for J; bases not matched to a gene: 6. DNA for the CDR3: TGTGCCAGCAGCGTGGGGACAGGGGTGTTGGATACGCAGTATTTT. This gives the protein CASSVGTGVLDTQYF.

J is TRBJ2-5 and V is TRBV9; 8 bases line up with TRBD2. Trimming removed 0 bases from V and 6 bases from J; junction bases left unmatched: 4. CDR1 and CDR2 from the germline V gene are SGDLS and YYNGEE. This CDR3 has 14 residues. The CDR3 loop is CASSVVAGGKTQYF. CDR3 DNA sequence: TGTGCCAGCAGCGTAGTGGCGGGAGGAAAGACCCAGTACTTC.

This clone occurred once. J is TRBJ2-5 and V is TRBV4-2, with a tentative D call TRBD2 (6 bases). The V gene lost 1 base and the J gene lost 3 bases, with 12 bases spanning the gap. Germline V gene lookup returns CDR1 LGHNA and CDR2 YNFKEQ. The length of the CDR3 is 15 residues. For the CDR3, the DNA is TGTGCCAGCAGCCAAGGCGGGAAGGGCGAAGAGACCCAGTACTTC. This encodes CASSQGGKGEETQYF.

The chain uses TRBV19 and TRBJ1-6; 7 positions agree with TRBD1. Germline loops: CDR1 LNHDA, CDR2 SQIVND (reference sequence). J gave up 9 bases and V 5 bases, and 4 bases lay outside the gene matches. This CDR3 comprises 13 residues. CDR3 residues: CASSPDRVSPLHF. The DNA of the CDR3 is TGTGCCAGTAGTCCCGACAGGGTTTCACCCCTCCACTTT. The variable domain in full, with the rest retrieved from reference TRBV19 and TRBJ1-6, is DGGITQSPKYLFRKEGQNVTLSCEQNLNHDAMYWYRQDPGQGLRLIYYSQIVNDFQKGDIAEGYSVSREKKESFPLTVTSAQKNPTAFYLCASSPDRVSPLHFGNGTRLTVT.

The V and J genes are TRBV3-1 (or the pseudogene TRBV3-2) and TRBJ1-4; 7 positions agree with TRBD1. The V segment lost 3 bases and the J segment 8 bases; nucleotides outside the gene matches: 9. Germline V gene lookup returns CDR1 LGHDT and CDR2 YNNKEL (reference sequence). There are 15 residues in the CDR3. The CDR3 loop is CASSQAGTDGEKLFF. The CDR3 DNA reads TGTGCCAGCAGCCAGGCCGGGACAGACGGAGAAAAACTGTTTTTT.

The genes are TRBV7-8 and TRBJ2-3, with D tentatively TRBD2 (6 bases). Trimming shortened V by 7 bases and J by 7 bases, and 18 bases separated the two germline ends. CDR1 and CDR2 (germline): SGHVS, FQNEAQ. There are 14 residues in the CDR3. CDR3 sequence reads: CASNVRDFGNTQYF. The DNA of the CDR3 is TGTGCCAGCAACGTTCGGGACTTCGGAAATACGCAGTATTTT.

CDR3 DNA sequence: TGTGCCAGTAGTGGCCTTCTCGGGACAGGGGGGACCAATCAGCCCCAGCATTTT. It translates to CASSGLLGTGGTNQPQHF. This chain uses TRBV19 with TRBJ1-5, with TRBD1 identical over 11 bases. CDR1 and CDR2 (germline): LNHDA, SQIVND (reference sequence). V shed 5 bases, J shed 3 bases, and the junction held 12 bases outside the gene matches. This CDR3 is 18 amino acids long.

The chain carries TRBV12-3 or TRBV12-4 and TRBJ2-1; 7 bases are a match to TRBD2. V was pared by 6 bases and J by 2 bases, with 1 base of the junction left unmatched. CDR3 size: 13 residues. The CDR3 here is CASSGTTYNEQFF. The CDR3 nucleotides read TGTGCCAGCAGCGGGACTACCTACAATGAGCAGTTCTTC.

V and J are TRBV9 and TRBJ1-1, with D perhaps TRBD1 (6 bases). Trimming shortened V by 5 bases and J by 1 base, and 9 bases separated the two germline ends. CDR1 is SGDLS, CDR2 YYNGEE, per germline. The CDR3 is 13 residues long. The CDR3 coding sequence is TGTGCCAGCAGGCCACAGGGGAACACTGAAGCTTTCTTT. This sequence encodes CASRPQGNTEAFF. Full variable domain (outside the CDR3, taken from reference TRBV9 and TRBJ1-1): DSGVTQTPKHLITATGQRVTLRCSPRSGDLSVYWYQQSLDQGLQFLIQYYNGEERAKGNILERFSAQQFPDLHSELNLSSLELGDSALYFCASRPQGNTEAFFGQGTRLTVV.

The gene calls are TRBV9 and TRBJ1-2; a possible D gene is TRBD1 (6 bases). This CDR3 spans 14 amino acids. The V and J ends lost 4 bases and 4 bases respectively, with 14 bases between them. CDR1 SGDLS and CDR2 YYNGEE come from the germline V gene. The CDR3 is CASSPRQVSYGYTF. The CDR3, as DNA: TGTGCCAGCAGCCCCCGACAGGTTTCCTATGGCTACACCTTC.

The chain carries TRBV19 and TRBJ2-1, with D tentatively TRBD2 (5 bases). This CDR3 is built from 15 residues. The germline V and J ends were trimmed by 5 bases and 9 bases, with 20 bases remaining between them. The germline V gene has CDR1 LNHDA and CDR2 SQIVND (reference sequence). The CDR3: CASSSPGRVRGEQFF. In nucleotides, the CDR3 is TGTGCCAGTAGTTCCCCAGGACGAGTACGGGGTGAGCAGTTCTTC.

This chain connects TRBV12-3 or TRBV12-4 to TRBJ2-7; D not resolved. V shed 2 bases and J shed 3 bases, with 5 bases lying between them. The CDR3 loop spans 12 amino acids. The CDR3 DNA reads TGTGCCAGCAGTTTACTCGGCTACGAGCAGTACTTC. It is translated as CASSLLGYEQYF.

The rearrangement links TRBV19 to TRBJ2-4; the D gene is possibly TRBD1 (6 bases). Germline values: CDR1 LNHDA, CDR2 SQIVND (reference sequence). The CDR3 is 16 residues long. V lost 1 base, J lost 1 base, and 11 bases lay in between. CDR3 region: CASSIVGGSAKNIQYF. The CDR3 DNA follows: TGTGCCAGTAGTATAGTAGGGGGTTCGGCCAAAAACATTCAGTACTTC.

A single count supports this clone. The chain combines TRBV9 with TRBJ1-1, with TRBD1 matching over 8 bases. The CDR3 has 13 residues. V trimming: 2 bases; J trimming: 5 bases; junction bases outside the gene matches: 2. Germline V CDR1 and CDR2: SGDLS, YYNGEE. The CDR3 region has the DNA TGTGCCAGCAGCGTGACAGGGGCGACTGAAGCTTTCTTT. Its protein is CASSVTGATEAFF.

This clone was detected once. The CDR3 protein is CAISKASSYSGNTIYF. The DNA for the CDR3 is TGTGCCATCAGTAAAGCATCATCCTACTCTGGAAACACCATATATTTT. The V call is TRBV10-3, the J call TRBJ1-3; D unclear. Trimming left V 5 bases short and J 0 bases short, with 14 bases between. CDR1 and CDR2 (germline): ENHRY, SYGVKD. This CDR3 region has 16 residues.

This rearrangement joins TRBV2 to TRBJ2-5; 11 nucleotides align to TRBD2. There are 15 residues in the CDR3. Germline loops: CDR1 SNHLY, CDR2 FYNNEI. With V trimmed by 5 bases and J by 5 bases, 7 bases remained unmatched. CDR3 protein: CASSSTSGVRETQYF. CDR3 DNA: TGTGCCAGCAGTTCGACTAGCGGGGTTCGGGAGACCCAGTACTTC.

The table lists this clone with a count of one. This sequence joins TRBV5-5 and TRBJ1-2, with TRBD1 identical over 8 bases. The CDR3 spans 13 residues. The V and J ends lost 6 bases and 8 bases, in that order; junction bases with no gene match: 9. Germline values: CDR1 SGHKS, CDR2 YYEKEE (reference sequence). CDR3 sequence: CASNVDRGGGYTF. DNA of the CDR3: TGTGCCAGCAACGTCGACAGGGGTGGAGGCTACACCTTC.

This chain connects TRBV10-3 to TRBJ2-7; TRBD2 matches at 9 bases. Trimming cost V 6 bases and J 0 bases; bases outside gene matches: 9. The germline gives CDR1 ENHRY, CDR2 SYGVKD. The length of the CDR3 is 16 residues. CDR3 region: CAIRRGTSQSSYEQYF. Written as DNA, the CDR3 is TGTGCCATCAGGAGAGGGACTAGCCAGAGCTCCTACGAGCAGTACTTC.

The chain recombines TRBV21-1 with TRBJ2-7; the table's D call of TRBD1 was not tested on the DNA. TRBV21-1 corresponds to a pseudogene. CDR3 length: 16 amino acids. CDR3 region: CASSRSPGQLCYEQYF. CDR3 in DNA: TGTGCCAGCAGCAGGAGTCCGGGACAGCTCTGCTACGAGCAGTACTTC.

The chain carries TRBV29-1 and TRBJ1-2; D is perhaps TRBD1 (6 bases). The CDR3 covers 12 residues. Germline V gene sequence: CDR1 SQVTM, CDR2 ANQGSEA. V lost 2 bases to trimming and J lost 6 bases, with 10 bases between them. CDR3 in amino acids: CSVETGYNGYTF. In DNA, the CDR3 is TGCAGCGTTGAAACAGGGTACAATGGCTACACCTTC. The variable domain in full, completed from reference TRBV29-1 and TRBJ1-2, reads SAVISQKPSRDICQRGTSLTIQCQVDSQVTMMFWYRQQPGQSLTLIATANQGSEATYESGFVIDKFPISRPNLTFSTLTVSNMSPEDSSIYLCSVETGYNGYTFGSGTRLTVV.